The clone carrying this T cell receptor beta chain was seen a handful of times. The source of the sample is a study of T cells after yellow fever vaccination. This CDR3 region has 16 residues. The V end was cut by 1 base, the J end by 3 bases, with 12 bases between. Germline values: CDR1 LGHDT, CDR2 YNNKEL (reference sequence). TCRdb processed the 5' RACE reads anew with MiXCR; each CDR3 protein has one entry. Here the sample spans roughly 99,000 distinct CDR3 sequences, approximately 6.3% being singletons. Sequenced here: CD8+ T cells sorted from PBMCs, sampled 10 days after the yellow fever booster vaccination. This sequence originates from a man between 18 and 35 years old who received the YFV17D yellow fever vaccine. V usage is TRBV3-1 and J usage is TRBJ2-2; D is ambiguous. CDR3 nucleotide sequence: TGTGCCAGCAGCCAAGCCAGGTGGGTGGACACCGGGGAGCTGTTTTTT. The encoded protein is CASSQARWVDTGELFF.